What follows describes a single T cell receptor beta chain. This clone may be a read error of a much larger clone one base away. TCR beta CDR3 region amplification was performed from RNA transcripts. The HTBI primer set served for first-round RT-PCR of the TCR CDR3. TCRdb itself ran the multiplex PCR reads through MiXCR, one entry per CDR3 protein. The table includes 600,000 or so distinct CDR3 sequences, around 42% detected once. The data belong to a study of T cells in Graves' hyperthyroidism and ophthalmopathy. V lost 5 bases, J lost 4 bases, and 2 bases stayed unmatched. This CDR3 has 13 amino acids. Germline values: CDR1 SEHNR, CDR2 FQNEAQ (reference sequence).

The chain links TRBV7-9 to TRBJ1-1; 9 bases align to TRBD1. This clonotype was obtained from a young woman with Graves' hyperthyroidism. The sequenced sample consisted of peripheral blood or thyroid tissue (not recorded which). The CDR3 DNA is TGTGCCAGCAGCGGACAGGGGCTCACTGAAGCTTTCTTT. It specifies CASSGQGLTEAFF.